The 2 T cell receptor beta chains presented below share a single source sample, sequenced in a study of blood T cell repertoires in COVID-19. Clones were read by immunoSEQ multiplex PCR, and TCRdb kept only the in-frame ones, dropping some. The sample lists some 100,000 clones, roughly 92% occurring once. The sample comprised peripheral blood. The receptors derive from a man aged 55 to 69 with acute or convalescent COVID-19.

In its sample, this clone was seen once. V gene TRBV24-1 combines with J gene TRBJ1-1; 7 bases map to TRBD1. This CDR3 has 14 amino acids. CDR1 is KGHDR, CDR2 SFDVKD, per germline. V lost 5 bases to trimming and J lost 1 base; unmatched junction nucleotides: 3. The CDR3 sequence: CATSGGTANTEAFF. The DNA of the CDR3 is TGTGCCACCAGTGGAGGGACAGCGAACACTGAAGCTTTCTTT.

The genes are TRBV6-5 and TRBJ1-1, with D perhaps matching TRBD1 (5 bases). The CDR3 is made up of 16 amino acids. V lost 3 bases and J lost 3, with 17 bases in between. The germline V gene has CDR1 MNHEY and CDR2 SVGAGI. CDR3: CASSYGGEGLYTEAFF. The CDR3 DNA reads TGTGCCAGCAGTTATGGGGGGGAAGGGTTATACACTGAAGCTTTCTTT.